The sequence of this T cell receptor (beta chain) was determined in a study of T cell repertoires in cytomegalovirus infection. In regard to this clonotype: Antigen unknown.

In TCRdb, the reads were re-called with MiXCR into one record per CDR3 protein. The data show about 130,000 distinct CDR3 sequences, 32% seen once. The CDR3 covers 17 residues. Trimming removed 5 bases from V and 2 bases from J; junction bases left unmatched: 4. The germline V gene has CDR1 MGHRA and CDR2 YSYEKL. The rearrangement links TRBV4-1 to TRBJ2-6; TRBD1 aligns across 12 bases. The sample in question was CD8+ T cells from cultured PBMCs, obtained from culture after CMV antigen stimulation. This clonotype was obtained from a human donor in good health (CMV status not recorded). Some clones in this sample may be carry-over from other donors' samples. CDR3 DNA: TGCGCCAGCAGCTACCGGGACAGGGGGCCTGGGGCCAACGTCCTGACTTTC. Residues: CASSYRDRGPGANVLTF.